The present T cell receptor (beta chain) was sequenced within a study of blood T cells in healthy people across ages. Germline CDR1 is DFQATT and CDR2 is SNEGSKA (reference sequence). The CDR3 has 10 amino acids. With a J-beta primer mix and a sample-barcoded 5' primer, a second PCR ran about 7 to 12 cycles. With 12 random nucleotides, a template-switch adaptor tagged each individual cDNA molecule. TCRdb processed the 5' RACE reads anew with MiXCR; each CDR3 protein has one entry. Here the sample spans around 800,000 distinct CDR3 sequences, less than 60% being singletons. The chain links TRBV20-1 to TRBJ2-3; D gene ambiguous. Sequencing was carried out using blood. The clonotype was recovered from an elderly man in good health. In DNA, the CDR3 is TGCGGGTCTAGCACAGATACGCAGTATTTT. Encoded protein: CGSSTDTQYF.